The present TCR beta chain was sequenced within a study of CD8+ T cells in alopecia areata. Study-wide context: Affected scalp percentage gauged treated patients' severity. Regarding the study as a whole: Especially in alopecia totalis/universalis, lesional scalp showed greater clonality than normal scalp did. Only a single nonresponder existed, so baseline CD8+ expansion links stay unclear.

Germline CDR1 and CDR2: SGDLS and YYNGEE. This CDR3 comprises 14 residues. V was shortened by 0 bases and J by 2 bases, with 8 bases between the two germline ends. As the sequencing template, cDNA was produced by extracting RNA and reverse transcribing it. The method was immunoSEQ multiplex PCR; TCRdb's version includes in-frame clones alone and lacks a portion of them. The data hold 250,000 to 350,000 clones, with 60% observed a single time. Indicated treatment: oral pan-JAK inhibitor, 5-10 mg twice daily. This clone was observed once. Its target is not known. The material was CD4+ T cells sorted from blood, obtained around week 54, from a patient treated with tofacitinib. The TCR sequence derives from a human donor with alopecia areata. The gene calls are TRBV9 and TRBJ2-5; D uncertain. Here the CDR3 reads CASSVEDQQETQYF. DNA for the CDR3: TGTGCCAGCAGCGTAGAGGACCAACAAGAGACCCAGTACTTC.